What follows are 30 T cell receptor beta chains derived from one specimen sequenced in a study of shared clonotypes between healthy human individuals. The protocol was immunoSEQ multiplex PCR, while the TCRdb copy is restricted to in-frame clones and leaves out a portion. The profile shows about a million clones, around 74% of them singletons. Sequenced material: memory CD4+ T cells sorted from blood. Subset in this sample: CD45RA-negative fraction. The origin of the receptors is a young man in good health.

Remarks on this clone: The same CDR3 arises from other DNA sequences in this sample as well. The rearrangement uses TRBV5-6 and TRBJ2-7; D gene uncertain. The CDR3 length is 12 residues. V shed 0 bases and J shed 7 bases, with 8 bases lying between them. Germline CDR1 reads SGHDT; CDR2 reads YYEEEE. The CDR3 bases are TGTGCCAGCAGCTTGGACTTGGGGGAGCAGTACTTC. Protein product: CASSLDLGEQYF.

V and J are TRBV5-1 and TRBJ2-1; TRBD2 aligns across 15 bases. The trim removed 4 bases at V and 3 bases at J, leaving 11 bases unmatched. Germline V gene sequence: CDR1 SGHRS, CDR2 YFSETQ. The CDR3 contains 19 residues. Here the CDR3 reads CASSTGTSGGLIHYNEQFF. In nucleotides, the CDR3 is TGCGCCAGCAGCACTGGGACTAGCGGGGGGTTAATCCACTACAATGAGCAGTTCTTC.

The DNA of the CDR3 is TGTGCCAGCTCACCACCGAATTCGCCATCGGGAGAGACCCAGTACTTC. Translation: CASSPPNSPSGETQYF. The genes are TRBV18 and TRBJ2-5; D not certain. The V end lost 0 bases, the J end lost 4 bases, and 15 bases lay between the germline ends. The CDR3 loop spans 16 amino acids. Germline V CDR1 and CDR2: KGHSH, LQKENI.

The chain joins TRBV19 to TRBJ1-6; D is possibly TRBD1 (6 bases). This CDR3 contains 14 residues. Trimming removed 8 bases at V and 7 bases at J, with 15 bases between. CDR1 LNHDA and CDR2 SQIVND come from the germline V gene (reference sequence). Written as DNA, the CDR3 is TGTGCCAGTCAATACACAGGGATAAATTCACCCCTCCACTTT. It encodes CASQYTGINSPLHF.

The chain carries TRBV7-9 and TRBJ1-5; D ambiguous. The V end lost 5 bases, the J end lost 1 base, and 15 bases lay between the germline ends. Germline loops: CDR1 SEHNR, CDR2 FQNEAQ (reference sequence). This CDR3 comprises 16 residues. CDR3 protein: CASSQHTTVSNQPQHF. In DNA form, the CDR3 reads TGTGCCAGCAGCCAACATACAACAGTGAGCAATCAGCCCCAGCATTTT.

V is TRBV7-2 and J is TRBJ2-1; TRBD2 matches at 9 bases. Germline assignment: CDR1 SGHTA and CDR2 FQGNSA. After removal of 5 bases from V and 5 bases from J, the junction contained 7 bases not matched to a gene. This CDR3 has 15 amino acids. The DNA of the CDR3 is TGTGCCAGCAGCCCCCGCTTAGCGGGAGACAATGAGCAGTTCTTC. The encoded protein is CASSPRLAGDNEQFF.

The CDR3 DNA sequence: TGCGCCAGCAGCCAAGAAACTAGCGGGAGTGCAGATACGCAGTATTTT. Protein sequence: CASSQETSGSADTQYF. This chain uses TRBV4-3 with TRBJ2-3; TRBD2 aligns across 11 bases. The V segment lost 0 bases and the J segment 4 bases; nucleotides outside the gene matches: 3. The CDR3 length is 16 residues. Germline V gene sequence: CDR1 LGHNA, CDR2 YSLEER.

The chain is built from TRBV5-1 and TRBJ2-3, with 8 bases that match TRBD1. Unmatched junction bases numbered 8, after V lost 4 bases and J lost 4 bases. The germline V gene has CDR1 SGHRS and CDR2 YFSETQ. This CDR3 region has 15 residues. The CDR3 protein is CASSKDRVGPDTQYF. CDR3 bases: TGCGCCAGCAGCAAGGACAGGGTAGGTCCAGATACGCAGTATTTT.

This chain uses TRBV20-1 with TRBJ2-5; possibly TRBD1 or TRBD2 for D (6 bases each). The CDR3 has 11 amino acids. V was shortened by 7 bases and J by 4 bases, with 10 bases between the two germline ends. Germline-derived CDR1 and CDR2 are DFQATT and SNEGSKA (reference sequence). This CDR3 is CSGGAGETQYF. The DNA of the CDR3 is TGCAGTGGGGGGGCGGGAGAGACCCAGTACTTC.

The chain uses TRBV7-3 and TRBJ2-4, with D uncertain. Per the germline V gene, CDR1 is SGHTA and CDR2 is FQGTGA. V gave up 1 base and J gave up 0 bases, with 13 bases separating them. The CDR3 covers 17 residues. CDR3 coding DNA: TGTGCCAGCAGCTTAATGTCGACTCGCCTAGCCAAAAACATTCAGTACTTC. It translates to CASSLMSTRLAKNIQYF.

The chain couples TRBV18 to TRBJ2-1; 7 nucleotides agree with TRBD2. Trimming removed 1 base from V and 6 bases from J; junction bases left unmatched: 9. Per the germline V gene, CDR1 is KGHSH and CDR2 is LQKENI. The CDR3 runs 16 residues. The CDR3 DNA follows: TGTGCCAGCTCACCACAAGCGGGGTCACAGAGCAATGAGCAGTTCTTC. As protein: CASSPQAGSQSNEQFF.

This rearrangement joins TRBV4-2 to TRBJ2-7; D may match TRBD1 or TRBD2 (5 bases each). V was clipped by 0 bases and J by 3 bases, with 9 bases between them. Germline V gives CDR1 LGHNA, CDR2 YNFKEQ. The CDR3 is made up of 14 amino acids. The CDR3 reads CASSQEGTNYEQYF. CDR3 DNA: TGTGCCAGCAGCCAAGAAGGGACCAACTACGAGCAGTACTTC.

V usage is TRBV2 and J usage is TRBJ1-4; possibly TRBD1 for D (6 bases). Germline CDR1 reads SNHLY; CDR2 reads FYNNEI. The CDR3 consists of 18 residues. Between the trimmed V and J ends, which lost 4 bases and 0 bases, there was a span of 18 bases. This CDR3 reads CASSARTTYRATNEKLFF. CDR3 sequence (DNA): TGTGCCAGCAGTGCGAGGACAACCTACAGGGCAACTAATGAAAAACTGTTTTTT.

This clone was seen only a few times. The V gene is TRBV19, the J gene TRBJ2-6, with TRBD1 as a possible D gene (6 bases). Trimming took off 3 bases at V and 0 bases at J, with 12 bases between the two ends. The CDR3 runs to 17 residues. Germline CDR1 is LNHDA and CDR2 is SQIVND (reference sequence). CDR3 protein: CASSMTQGYSGANVLTF. CDR3 in DNA: TGTGCCAGTAGTATGACACAGGGTTACTCTGGGGCCAACGTCCTGACTTTC. The full variable domain, its missing parts supplied by reference TRBV19 and TRBJ2-6, is DGGITQSPKYLFRKEGQNVTLSCEQNLNHDAMYWYRQDPGQGLRLIYYSQIVNDFQKGDIAEGYSVSREKKESFPLTVTSAQKNPTAFYLCASSMTQGYSGANVLTFGAGSRLTVL.

The genes are TRBV4-1 and TRBJ2-5; D unclear. Germline-derived CDR1 and CDR2 are MGHRA and YSYEKL. CDR3 size: 14 residues. Trimming pared 1 base from V and 0 bases from J, leaving 6 bases between. The CDR3 loop reads CASSQVTYQETQYF. CDR3 nucleotides: TGCGCCAGCAGCCAAGTCACGTACCAAGAGACCCAGTACTTC.

The rearrangement uses TRBV19 and TRBJ1-2; TRBD1 might be the D (5 bases). The V and J ends lost 7 bases and 2 bases respectively, with 17 bases between them. The germline V gene encodes CDR1 LNHDA and CDR2 SQIVND (reference sequence). The CDR3 runs to 15 residues. Here the CDR3 DNA reads TGTGCCAGTATTAGAACCGGGACGGGGAACTATGGCTACACCTTC. Amino acid sequence: CASIRTGTGNYGYTF.

This clone was seen a handful of times. This chain joins TRBV10-1 and TRBJ2-7, with 7 positions matching TRBD1. V gave up 3 bases and J gave up 3 bases; unmatched junction bases: 8. There are 15 residues in the CDR3. In germline, CDR1 is WNHNN, CDR2 SYGVQD (reference sequence). CDR3 amino acids: CASSEGTAIYYEQYF. CDR3 DNA: TGCGCCAGCAGTGAAGGGACAGCGATATACTACGAGCAGTACTTC.

V is TRBV5-1 and J is TRBJ2-6; 11 bases line up with TRBD1. With 5 bases clipped from V and 0 bases from J, the junction kept 7 bases outside the gene matches. From germline, CDR1 is SGHRS and CDR2 YFSETQ. The CDR3 extends over 18 amino acids. The CDR3 spells CASRDRDRGFSGANVLTF. CDR3 in DNA: TGCGCCAGCAGAGATAGGGACAGGGGGTTCTCTGGGGCCAACGTCCTGACTTTC.

The chain couples TRBV30 to TRBJ1-2, with 8 bases aligning to TRBD1. V was clipped by 2 bases and J by 0 bases; unmatched bases: 8. Germline CDR1 GTSNPN, CDR2 SVGIG (reference sequence). CDR3 length: 16 amino acids. CDR3 sequence: CAWSRQGTLANYGYTF. CDR3 bases: TGTGCCTGGAGTCGACAGGGGACATTAGCTAACTATGGCTACACCTTC.

The chain links TRBV7-6 to TRBJ2-2; D is ambiguous. The CDR3 length is 14 residues. V was pared by 1 base and J by 2 bases, with 5 bases between. The germline V gene encodes CDR1 SGHVS and CDR2 FNYEAQ. The DNA of the CDR3 is TGTGCCAGCAGCTTAGGTAGTAACACCGGGGAGCTGTTTTTT. It encodes CASSLGSNTGELFF. Complete variable domain (other parts from reference TRBV7-6 and TRBJ2-2): GAGVSQSPRYKVTKRGQDVALRCDPISGHVSLYWYRQALGQGPEFLTYFNYEAQQDKSGLPNDRFSAERPEGSISTLTIQRTEQRDSAMYRCASSLGSNTGELFFGEGSRLTVL.

The CDR3 reads CASSIERDSPLHF. The CDR3 bases are TGTGCCAGTAGTATAGAGCGGGATTCACCCCTCCACTTT. The V call is TRBV19, the J call TRBJ1-6, with no clear D. The CDR3 contains 13 residues. Trimming took off 0 bases at V and 8 bases at J, with 5 bases between the two ends. The germline gives CDR1 LNHDA, CDR2 SQIVND (reference sequence). The full variable domain, in which reference TRBV19 and TRBJ1-6 provide the parts outside the CDR3, is DGGITQSPKYLFRKEGQNVTLSCEQNLNHDAMYWYRQDPGQGLRLIYYSQIVNDFQKGDIAEGYSVSREKKESFPLTVTSAQKNPTAFYLCASSIERDSPLHFGNGTRLTVT.

The chain employs TRBV4-3 and TRBJ2-7; the match to TRBD2 covers 8 bases. Germline V gene lookup returns CDR1 LGHNA and CDR2 YSLEER. This CDR3 spans 16 amino acids. J was trimmed by 0 bases and V by 0 bases; bases with no gene match: 4. CDR3 sequence (DNA): TGCGCCAGCAGCCAAGAACCAGCGGGAGTCTCCTACGAGCAGTACTTC. Amino acids: CASSQEPAGVSYEQYF.

To note about this clone: A read error may be the cause here, since a much bigger clone is one base away. The rearrangement uses TRBV7-3 and TRBJ1-1; D may be TRBD1 (6 bases). The CDR3 is 13 residues long. V was trimmed by 5 bases and J by 1 base, leaving 8 bases between them. Per the germline V gene, CDR1 is SGHTA and CDR2 is FQGTGA. Here the CDR3 reads CASSLQGNTEAFF. The CDR3, as DNA: TGTGCCAGCAGCCTACAGGGGAACACTGAAGCTTTCTTT.

A note on this clone: This sample also contains other DNA sequences that code for the same CDR3. The CDR3 is CASSQDRAGANVLTF. The CDR3 nucleotides read TGCGCCAGCAGCCAGGACAGAGCTGGGGCCAACGTCCTGACTTTC. V and J are TRBV5-1 and TRBJ2-6; possible D gene TRBD1, 6 bases. V was trimmed by 4 bases and J by 2 bases, leaving 10 bases between them. The CDR3 has 15 residues. Germline V lookup: CDR1 SGHRS, CDR2 YFSETQ.

This clone occurred once. The chain couples TRBV28 to TRBJ2-3; 8 nucleotides match TRBD2. The CDR3 is 16 amino acids. V lost 5 bases to trimming and J lost 2 bases; unmatched junction nucleotides: 9. Germline V gives CDR1 MDHEN, CDR2 SYDVKM. CDR3 sequence reads: CASSGAGGGFTDTQYF. The CDR3 DNA follows: TGTGCCAGCAGTGGAGCGGGCGGGGGGTTCACAGATACGCAGTATTTT.

The gene calls are TRBV18 and TRBJ2-7; 9 nucleotides line up with TRBD2. The V gene's germline CDR1 is KGHSH and CDR2 LQKENI. The CDR3 covers 15 residues. V gave up 2 bases and J gave up 0 bases; unmatched junction bases: 2. CDR3 loop: CASSPDSGGSYEQYF. The CDR3 DNA reads as TGTGCCAGCTCACCAGATAGCGGGGGCTCCTACGAGCAGTACTTC.

The chain has TRBV6-5 and TRBJ1-2; the D is unclear. This CDR3 contains 13 residues. The germline CDR1 and CDR2 sequences are MNHEY and SVGAGI. V gave up 5 bases and J gave up 3 bases, with 10 bases separating them. The CDR3 nucleotides are TGTGCCAGCAGTGCGGCCGACTACTATGGCTACACCTTC. It translates to CASSAADYYGYTF.

This clone has ten or more counts. The chain uses TRBV15 and TRBJ2-1, with no clear D. This CDR3 spans 12 amino acids. V was cut by 0 bases and J by 10 bases, with 7 bases left in between. From germline, CDR1 is LNHNV and CDR2 YYDKDF (reference sequence). The CDR3 DNA reads as TGTGCCACCAGCAGAGATTGGGCCGAGCAGTTCTTC. This gives the protein CATSRDWAEQFF.

V is TRBV7-9 and J is TRBJ2-1; D not resolved. The V gene's germline CDR1 is SEHNR and CDR2 FQNEAQ (reference sequence). The CDR3 has 17 residues. V was trimmed by 2 bases and J by 8 bases, leaving 22 bases between them. The CDR3 DNA reads TGTGCCAGCAGCTTATCCCCTTTAAGGACCGTTCCCGATGAGCAGTTCTTC. As protein: CASSLSPLRTVPDEQFF.

The genes are TRBV7-2 and TRBJ1-6, with D possibly matching TRBD1 (5 bases). Germline V gives CDR1 SGHTA, CDR2 FQGNSA. There are 15 residues in the CDR3. V gave up 6 bases and J gave up 9 bases, with 18 bases separating them. The CDR3 sequence: CASSPRVVWGSPLHF. For the CDR3, the DNA is TGTGCCAGCAGTCCCAGGGTGGTATGGGGTTCACCCCTCCACTTT.